What follows is one T cell receptor beta chain and its context. Its antigen remains unknown. Both iRepertoire HTBI primers and Arm-PCR of CDR3 regions were used to build the TCR beta libraries. TCRdb reprocessed the multiplex PCR reads with MiXCR, giving one entry per CDR3 protein. The sample includes about 660,000 distinct CDR3 sequences, 25% to 35% of them seen just once. These data are taken from a study of regulatory T cells in long-lasting Graves disease. Study as a whole: To qualify as persistent, Graves' disease required over 5 years of antithyroid drugs with positive TSH receptor antibodies.

The time point denotes: persistent/refractory GD, antithyroid drugs over 5 years with positive TRAb. There was RNA extracted from PBMCs, and the TCR library was made from it. Investigators report Graves' disease was diagnosed under American Thyroid Association guidelines. Broader study findings: Graves' patients with persistent disease showed TCR diversity lower than patients newly diagnosed.

Germline V gives CDR1 SNHLY, CDR2 FYNNEI. This CDR3 has 18 amino acids. V lost 1 base to trimming and J lost 3 bases; unmatched junction nucleotides: 5. The sample was peripheral blood mononuclear cells (PBMCs), taken when the disease was refractory, from a patient treated with antithyroid drugs. This chain connects TRBV2 to TRBJ2-1; 14 positions match TRBD2. The source of this sequence is a female donor with Graves disease. The CDR3 DNA reads as TGTGCCAGCAGTGAAGGGGGACTAGCGGGAGTTGGCTACAATGAGCAGTTCTTC. Amino acids: CASSEGGLAGVGYNEQFF.